A single count supports the clone carrying this TCR beta chain. This record belongs to a study of blood T cell repertoires in COVID-19. Across the study: The samples span acute and convalescent COVID-19 from the United States, Italy and Spain. PBMCs, B-cell-depleted T cells, or T cells provided the cDNA or gDNA that made up the material.

This CDR3 spans 15 amino acids. CDR1 is MDHEN, CDR2 SYDVKM, per germline. V was clipped by 5 bases and J by 3 bases; unmatched bases: 6. Authors' methods: Estimated nucleated cell counts came from reference gene primer amplification. Assay used: immunoSEQ multiplex PCR; TCRdb lists only in-frame clones, some missing. The V and J calls and clone size were taken over from that table, and D and trimming were inferred from the DNA. The profile shows about 130,000 clones, about 77% of them singletons. Material for sequencing was peripheral blood. The chain employs TRBV28 and TRBJ1-1; 10 positions match TRBD1. The sequence derives from an older man with acute or convalescent COVID-19. CDR3 residues: CASSRTGGIDTEAFF. The CDR3 bases are TGTGCCAGCAGTCGGACAGGGGGAATCGACACTGAAGCTTTCTTT.